The next 8 T cell receptor beta chains were all read from a single sample in a study of identical twins. TCRdb independently ran MiXCR on the 5' RACE reads; one entry per CDR3 protein. The table has around 1.7 million distinct CDR3 sequences, less than 35% seen once. Sample: cord blood. The receptors derive from a newborn girl in good health.

This clonotype appeared a single time. At one boundary the junction diverges from the germline segment, which might be a read error. The DNA of the CDR3 is TGTGCCAGCGGCGTAAATCCAGGGGGTAACTATGGCTACACCTTC. It translates to CASGVNPGGNYGYTF. J is TRBJ1-2 and V is TRBV9; 7 bases match TRBD1. The CDR3 is 15 residues long. Germline V lookup: CDR1 SGDLS, CDR2 YYNGEE.

This clonotype came up many times. The chain recombines TRBV6-6 with TRBJ1-5; D is ambiguous. The germline V gene has CDR1 MNHNY and CDR2 SVGAGI (reference sequence). The CDR3 contains 13 residues. V was trimmed by 5 bases and J by 7 bases, leaving 12 bases between them. The CDR3 reads CASSIPGEQPQHF. CDR3 coding DNA: TGTGCCAGCAGTATCCCGGGTGAGCAGCCCCAGCATTTT.

The V and J genes are TRBV20-1 and TRBJ2-3, with TRBD1 identical over 10 bases. J gave up 4 bases and V 4 bases, and 5 bases lay outside the gene matches. This CDR3 region has 14 residues. Per germline, CDR1 DFQATT and CDR2 SNEGSKA (reference sequence). CDR3 in amino acids: CSATRQGASDTQYF. The CDR3 DNA sequence: TGCAGTGCTACCAGACAGGGGGCTTCAGATACGCAGTATTTT.

There are a few counts of this clonotype. The chain uses TRBV20-1 and TRBJ2-1, with 15 positions matching TRBD2. The CDR3 contains 17 residues. The germline V gene encodes CDR1 DFQATT and CDR2 SNEGSKA (reference sequence). J lost 4 bases, V lost 5 bases, and 9 bases had no gene match. The CDR3 region has the DNA TGCAGTGCTCGAGGACTAGCGGGAGGGGGGGGTTACAATGAGCAGTTCTTC. Translated: CSARGLAGGGGYNEQFF.

The chain has TRBV14 and TRBJ2-1; TRBD2 matches 12 bases. The germline gives CDR1 SGHDN, CDR2 FVKESK. The CDR3 runs 17 residues. Trimming cost V 1 base and J 2 bases; bases outside gene matches: 3. The CDR3 here is CASSQGLAGVAYNEQFF. CDR3 nucleotide sequence: TGTGCCAGCAGCCAAGGACTAGCGGGAGTTGCCTACAATGAGCAGTTCTTC.

A few counts support this clonotype. Sequence at one end of the junction differs from germline and may be a read error. This chain joins TRBV20-1 and TRBJ2-2; tentatively, D is TRBD2 (5 bases). Germline CDR1 DFQATT, CDR2 SNEGSKA (reference sequence). The CDR3 contains 15 residues. The CDR3 nucleotides read TGCAGTGATAGAGATCCGAGGACTCACACCGGGGAGCTGTTTTTT. Translating gives CSDRDPRTHTGELFF.

This clonotype was seen a handful of times. The gene calls are TRBV19 and TRBJ2-5; D not certain. The CDR3 contains 10 residues. The germline V and J ends were trimmed by 0 bases and 7 bases, with 0 bases remaining between them. Looked up from germline, CDR1 is LNHDA and CDR2 is SQIVND (reference sequence). CDR3 DNA sequence: TGTGCCAGTAGTATAGAGACCCAGTACTTC. Residues: CASSIETQYF.

The V and J genes are TRBV28 and TRBJ1-5; tentative D call: TRBD1 (6 bases). CDR3 length: 16 amino acids. Germline CDR1 and CDR2: MDHEN and SYDVKM. The germline V and J ends were trimmed by 6 bases and 0 bases, with 15 bases remaining between them. The CDR3, as DNA: TGTGCCAGCAGAGATGGACAGCTGAATAGCAATCAGCCCCAGCATTTT. Translation gives CASRDGQLNSNQPQHF.